This section outlines one T cell receptor beta chain sequence together with its context. This specimen comes from a study of blood T cell repertoires in COVID-19. Study context: Collection of acute and convalescent COVID-19 samples took place in the United States, Italy and Spain.

V was pared by 1 base and J by 5 bases, with 2 bases of the junction left unmatched. Germline values: CDR1 LGHNT, CDR2 FRNRAP. The CDR3 sequence is 14 residues long. The repertoire was sequenced with immunoSEQ multiplex PCR; TCRdb's copy has only in-frame clones and lacks some. Found here are roughly 10,000 clones, around 89% of them singletons; the top ten hold approximately 6%. This TCR came from a human donor in a cohort sampled during active COVID-19. This chain joins TRBV12-5 and TRBJ2-3; 8 bases agree with TRBD2. Sequences were obtained from peripheral blood. In DNA, the CDR3 is TGTGCTAGTGGTTTGGGCAGCGGGGGAGATACGCAGTATTTT. It translates to CASGLGSGGDTQYF.